One and the same sample provided the 3 T cell receptor beta chains below, sequenced in a study of blood T cell repertoires in COVID-19. Some clones are missing from TCRdb's copy, which holds only in-frame ones; the method was immunoSEQ multiplex PCR. The data show 150,000 to 200,000 clones, approximately 87% seen once. Sequencing was carried out using peripheral blood. The receptors shown here come from a woman aged 70 to 79 with COVID-19, enrolled during active disease.

This chain uses TRBV9 with TRBJ2-7, with D possibly matching TRBD2 (7 bases). V lost 2 bases to trimming and J lost 2 bases, with 23 bases between them. Germline V gene sequence: CDR1 SGDLS, CDR2 YYNGEE. This CDR3 is 18 amino acids long. CDR3 region: CASSVGPGGGLSAYEQYF. DNA for the CDR3: TGTGCCAGCAGCGTTGGACCTGGGGGGGGCCTTTCAGCCTACGAGCAGTACTTC.

The chain couples TRBV7-2 to TRBJ1-3; TRBD1 aligns across 7 bases. The germline V gene has CDR1 SGHTA and CDR2 FQGNSA. J was trimmed by 4 bases and V by 5 bases; bases with no gene match: 8. The CDR3 extends over 15 amino acids. The CDR3 loop reads CASSLTTGRGNTIYF. The CDR3 bases are TGTGCCAGCAGCCTTACGACAGGGCGAGGAAACACCATATATTTT.

The rearrangement links TRBV3-1 (or the pseudogene TRBV3-2) to TRBJ2-1; 7 bases are a match to TRBD1. Trimming at V came to 2 bases and at J to 5 bases, leaving 12 bases not matched to a gene. Germline V gene data show CDR1 as LGHDT and CDR2 as YNNKEL (reference sequence). The CDR3 extends over 17 amino acids. The CDR3 region is CASSQNALQGLDNEQFF. The DNA of the CDR3 is TGTGCCAGCAGCCAAAACGCCTTACAGGGGCTGGACAATGAGCAGTTCTTC.